These 18 T cell receptor beta chains originate from one sample sequenced in a study of blood T cell repertoires in COVID-19. Profiling relied on immunoSEQ multiplex PCR, and the TCRdb table lists in-frame clones only, not all of them. The sample lists about 120,000 clones, over 80% seen once, with about 4% in the top ten. Sequencing input: PBMCs or T cells enriched from blood (not recorded which). These receptors were taken from a woman in her 30s who had recovered from COVID-19.

The rearrangement links TRBV27 to TRBJ2-1, with TRBD2 matching over 7 bases. Trimming cost V 3 bases and J 6 bases; bases outside gene matches: 8. There are 15 residues in the CDR3. Germline loops: CDR1 MNHEY, CDR2 SMNVEV (reference sequence). CDR3 loop: CASSFGGRRGNEQFF. CDR3 in DNA: TGTGCCAGCAGTTTCGGCGGGAGAAGGGGCAATGAGCAGTTCTTC.

V is TRBV30 and J is TRBJ1-1; weak D call: TRBD1 (5 bases). CDR3 size: 14 residues. Trimming took off 8 bases at V and 0 bases at J, with 16 bases between the two ends. Germline V CDR1 and CDR2: GTSNPN, SVGIG (reference sequence). This chain's CDR3 is CAKTTGPMNTEAFF. CDR3 sequence (DNA): TGTGCCAAGACCACAGGACCCATGAACACTGAAGCTTTCTTT.

This clone showed up just once. The chain uses TRBV30 and TRBJ2-2; the D gene is possibly TRBD2 (6 bases). There are 15 residues in the CDR3. Germline loops: CDR1 GTSNPN, CDR2 SVGIG (reference sequence). Trimming shortened V by 2 bases and J by 0 bases, and 10 bases separated the two germline ends. CDR3 residues: CAWSKAGANTGELFF. The CDR3 region has the DNA TGTGCCTGGAGTAAAGCGGGCGCGAACACCGGGGAGCTGTTTTTT.

This chain uses TRBV7-3 with TRBJ2-3; 9 positions agree with TRBD2. V lost 5 bases and J lost 2; bases outside the gene matches: 5. This CDR3 spans 15 amino acids. Germline V gene lookup returns CDR1 SGHTA and CDR2 FQGTGA. The CDR3 loop reads CASSPRGRATDTQYF. CDR3 sequence (DNA): TGTGCCAGCAGCCCCCGCGGGAGGGCCACAGATACGCAGTATTTT. Combining the CDR3 with reference TRBV7-3 and TRBJ2-3 gives the whole variable domain GAGVSQTPSNKVTEKGKYVELRCDPISGHTALYWYRQSLGQGPEFLIYFQGTGAADDSGLPNDRFFAVRPEGSVSTLKIQRTERGDSAVYLCASSPRGRATDTQYFGPGTRLTVL.

The chain recombines TRBV6-5 with TRBJ2-7; 7 bases align to TRBD1. This CDR3 comprises 14 residues. In germline, CDR1 is MNHEY, CDR2 SVGAGI. The ends lost 6 bases at V and 2 bases at J; junction bases unmatched: 7. The CDR3 coding sequence is TGTGCCAGCAGGAGACAGGGTGGTGCCTACGAGCAGTACTTC. Its protein product is CASRRQGGAYEQYF.

The chain employs TRBV19 and TRBJ1-1; D perhaps matches TRBD1 (6 bases). Germline values: CDR1 LNHDA, CDR2 SQIVND (reference sequence). The V end lost 5 bases, the J end lost 4 bases, and 14 bases lay between the germline ends. The CDR3 is made up of 14 amino acids. As DNA, the CDR3 is TGTGCCAGTAGTGGGAGGGGGGGACCCACTGAAGCTTTCTTT. Encoded protein: CASSGRGGPTEAFF.

The chain employs TRBV4-3 and TRBJ1-1; D call uncertain. The CDR3 runs to 16 residues. V lost 0 bases, J lost 0 bases, and 11 bases lay in between. CDR1 and CDR2 from the germline V gene are LGHNA and YSLEER. The CDR3 region is CASSQDRSLMNTEAFF. The CDR3 DNA reads TGCGCCAGCAGCCAAGATAGATCCCTGATGAACACTGAAGCTTTCTTT.

The chain uses TRBV5-1 and TRBJ1-2, with a weak D call TRBD1 (5 bases). V gave up 2 bases and J gave up 8 bases, with 19 bases separating them. Germline loops: CDR1 SGHRS, CDR2 YFSETQ. The CDR3 sequence is 15 residues long. The DNA of the CDR3 is TGCGCCAGCAGCTTAACTCAGGGCCCGTCCAGGGGCTACACCTTC. Protein: CASSLTQGPSRGYTF.

This clone was found once. One end of the junction does not line up with germline, which may come from a read error. The V call is TRBV7-7, the J call TRBJ2-5, with TRBD2 identical over 14 bases. Germline V gene data show CDR1 as SSHAT and CDR2 as FNYEAQ (reference sequence). CDR3 size: 17 residues. The CDR3 region is CASSLGLAGGGQETQYF. The CDR3 DNA is TGTGCTAGCAGCTTAGGACTAGCGGGAGGAGGGCAAGAGACCCAGTACTTC.

The genes are TRBV7-2 and TRBJ2-7; D may be TRBD2 (6 bases). V lost 0 bases to trimming and J lost 1 base, with 13 bases between them. The CDR3 contains 16 residues. Germline V CDR1 and CDR2: SGHTA, FQGNSA. CDR3 region: CASSLAFAGQSYEQYF. In nucleotides, the CDR3 is TGTGCCAGCAGCTTAGCTTTCGCGGGGCAGTCCTACGAGCAGTACTTC.

The rearrangement uses TRBV28 and TRBJ2-7; 7 positions agree with TRBD1. V lost 6 bases to trimming and J lost 3 bases; unmatched junction nucleotides: 5. The length of the CDR3 is 13 residues. Germline loops: CDR1 MDHEN, CDR2 SYDVKM. The CDR3: CASRTTGVYEQYF. As DNA, the CDR3 is TGTGCCAGCAGGACCACAGGGGTCTACGAGCAGTACTTC.

The chain links TRBV5-1 to TRBJ2-5, with 12 bases lining up with TRBD2. Germline values: CDR1 SGHRS, CDR2 YFSETQ. This CDR3 region has 15 residues. V was pared by 0 bases and J by 3 bases, with 0 bases of the junction left unmatched. As DNA, the CDR3 is TGCGCCAGCAGCTTGGGACTAGCGGGAGAAGAGACCCAGTACTTC. As protein: CASSLGLAGEETQYF.

The chain employs TRBV9 and TRBJ2-5, with TRBD2 identical over 15 bases. After removal of 2 bases from V and 2 bases from J, the junction contained 1 base not matched to a gene. Germline V gene data show CDR1 as SGDLS and CDR2 as YYNGEE. CDR3 length equals 16 residues. DNA of the CDR3: TGTGCCAGCAGCGTCGGGACTAGCGGGGGGCAAGAGACCCAGTACTTC. Its translation is CASSVGTSGGQETQYF. Based on the CDR3 plus reference TRBV9 and TRBJ2-5, the full variable domain is DSGVTQTPKHLITATGQRVTLRCSPRSGDLSVYWYQQSLDQGLQFLIQYYNGEERAKGNILERFSAQQFPDLHSELNLSSLELGDSALYFCASSVGTSGGQETQYFGPGTRLLVL.

The V call is TRBV7-2, the J call TRBJ2-7; a weak D match, TRBD1 (6 bases). The germline V and J ends were trimmed by 5 bases and 0 bases, with 26 bases remaining between them. The CDR3 is 19 amino acids. Per the germline V gene, CDR1 is SGHTA and CDR2 is FQGNSA. CDR3 in amino acids: CASSDKGPFGGVSSYEQYF. CDR3 nucleotide sequence: TGTGCCAGCAGCGATAAGGGGCCTTTTGGGGGCGTGAGCTCCTACGAGCAGTACTTC.

The chain links TRBV18 to TRBJ2-2, with D perhaps TRBD2 (5 bases). Germline lookup yields CDR1 KGHSH and CDR2 LQKENI. Trimming removed 1 base from V and 1 base from J, with 16 bases in between. CDR3 length equals 18 residues. CDR3 residues: CASSPRAGLTLNTGELFF. The CDR3 DNA follows: TGTGCCAGCTCACCACGGGCAGGACTCACCCTGAACACCGGGGAGCTGTTTTTT.

The V call is TRBV5-4, the J call TRBJ1-3; D is ambiguous. CDR1 SGHNT and CDR2 YYREEE come from the germline V gene (reference sequence). The CDR3 covers 16 residues. Trimming stripped 2 bases from V and 0 bases from J, with 12 bases between. CDR3 nucleotides: TGTGCCAGCAGCTTAGGCGGCAGCATCTCTGGAAACACCATATATTTT. Its protein product is CASSLGGSISGNTIYF.

The chain links TRBV6-5 to TRBJ1-2; weak D call: TRBD1 (6 bases). V dropped 8 bases and J dropped 3 bases, with 19 bases sitting between them. CDR1 and CDR2 from the germline V gene are MNHEY and SVGAGI. The CDR3 runs 15 residues. The CDR3 sequence is CASRTAHASDYGYTF. The CDR3 DNA reads as TGTGCCAGCCGGACAGCACATGCGTCGGACTATGGCTACACCTTC.

The V call is TRBV10-1, the J call TRBJ1-2, with D uncertain. Germline CDR1 and CDR2: WNHNN and SYGVQD (reference sequence). The CDR3 length is 16 residues. Trimming stripped 4 bases from V and 7 bases from J, with 22 bases between. The CDR3 nucleotides read TGCGCCAGCAGTGGTTTTTATCCGTGGTTTGGCGGTGGCTACACCTTC. Its protein product is CASSGFYPWFGGGYTF.